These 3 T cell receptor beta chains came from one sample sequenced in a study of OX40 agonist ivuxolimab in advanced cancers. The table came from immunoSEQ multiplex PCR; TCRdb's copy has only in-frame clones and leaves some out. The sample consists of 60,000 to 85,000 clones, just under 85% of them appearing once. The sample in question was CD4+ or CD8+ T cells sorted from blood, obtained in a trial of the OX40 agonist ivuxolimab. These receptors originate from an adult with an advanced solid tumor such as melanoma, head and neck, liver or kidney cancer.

In nucleotides, the CDR3 is TGTGCCAGCTCACCAAGGGGAGGTCAGCCCCAGCATTTT. It yields the protein CASSPRGGQPQHF. The J gene is TRBJ1-5, the V gene TRBV18; the D gene is possibly TRBD1 (5 bases). The V gene's germline CDR1 is KGHSH and CDR2 LQKENI. Trimming stripped 2 bases from V and 6 bases from J, with 8 bases between. The CDR3 sequence is 13 residues long.

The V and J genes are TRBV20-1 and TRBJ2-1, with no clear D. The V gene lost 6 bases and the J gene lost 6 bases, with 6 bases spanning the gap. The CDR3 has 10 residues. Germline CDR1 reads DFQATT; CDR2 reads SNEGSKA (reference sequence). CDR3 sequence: CSAAGNEQFF. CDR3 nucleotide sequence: TGCAGTGCGGCAGGCAATGAGCAGTTCTTC.

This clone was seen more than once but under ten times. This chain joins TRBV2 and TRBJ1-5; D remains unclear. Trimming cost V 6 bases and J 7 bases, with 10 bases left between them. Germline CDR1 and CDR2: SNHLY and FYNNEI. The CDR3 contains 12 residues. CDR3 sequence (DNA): TGTGCCAGCAGCGATAATAGGCAGCCCCAGCATTTT. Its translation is CASSDNRQPQHF. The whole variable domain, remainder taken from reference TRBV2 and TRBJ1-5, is EPEVTQTPSHQVTQMGQEVILRCVPISNHLYFYWYRQILGQKVEFLVSFYNNEISEKSEIFDDQFSVERPDGSNFTLKIRSTKLEDSAMYFCASSDNRQPQHFGDGTRLSIL.